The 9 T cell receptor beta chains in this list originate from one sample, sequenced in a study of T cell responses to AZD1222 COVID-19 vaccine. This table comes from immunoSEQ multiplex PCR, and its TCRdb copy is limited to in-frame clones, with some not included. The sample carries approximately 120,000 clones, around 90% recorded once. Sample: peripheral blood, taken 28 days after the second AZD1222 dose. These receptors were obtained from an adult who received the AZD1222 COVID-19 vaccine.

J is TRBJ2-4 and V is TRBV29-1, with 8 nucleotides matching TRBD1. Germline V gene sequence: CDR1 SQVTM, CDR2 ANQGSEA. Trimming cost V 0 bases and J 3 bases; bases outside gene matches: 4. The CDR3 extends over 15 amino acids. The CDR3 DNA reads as TGCAGCGTTGAAGACCTAGGACAGGGCAAAAACATTCAGTACTTC. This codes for CSVEDLGQGKNIQYF.

CDR3 sequence: CASSQQGGSTNEQFF. In DNA form, the CDR3 reads TGTGCCAGCTCACAACAAGGGGGCTCAACGAATGAGCAGTTCTTC. This sequence joins TRBV18 and TRBJ2-1, with 7 bases fitting TRBD1. V dropped 4 bases and J dropped 7; count of bases not matched to a gene: 10. The CDR3 runs to 15 residues. Germline lookup yields CDR1 KGHSH and CDR2 LQKENI.

In nucleotides, the CDR3 is TGTGCCAGCAGCCATCCCAAAGGGGGGGAGAGTTTAGTATATGGCTACACCTTC. It specifies CASSHPKGGESLVYGYTF. The chain combines TRBV3-1 (or the pseudogene TRBV3-2) with TRBJ1-2; a weak D match, TRBD1 (6 bases). The CDR3 length is 18 residues. The V end was cut by 3 bases, the J end by 5 bases, with 25 bases between. Germline V lookup: CDR1 LGHDT, CDR2 YNNKEL (reference sequence).

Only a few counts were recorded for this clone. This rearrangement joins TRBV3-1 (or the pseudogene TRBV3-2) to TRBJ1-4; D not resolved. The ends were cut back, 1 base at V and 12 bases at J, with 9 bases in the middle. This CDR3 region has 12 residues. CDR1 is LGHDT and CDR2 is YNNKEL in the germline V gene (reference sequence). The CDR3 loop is CASSQAPRELFF. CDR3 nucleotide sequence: TGTGCCAGCAGCCAAGCGCCGAGGGAACTGTTTTTT.

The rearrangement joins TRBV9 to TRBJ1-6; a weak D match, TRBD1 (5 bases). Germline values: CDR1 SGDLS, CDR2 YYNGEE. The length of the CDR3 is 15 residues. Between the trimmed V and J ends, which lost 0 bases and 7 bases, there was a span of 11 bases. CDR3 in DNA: TGTGCCAGCAGCGTAGAGTCAGGGTTGAATTCACCCCTCCACTTT. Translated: CASSVESGLNSPLHF.

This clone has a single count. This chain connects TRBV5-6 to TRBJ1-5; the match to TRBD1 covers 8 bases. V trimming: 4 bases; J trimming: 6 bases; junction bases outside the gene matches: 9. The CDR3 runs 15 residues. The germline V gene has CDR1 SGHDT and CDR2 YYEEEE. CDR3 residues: CASSPGQGEAQPQHF. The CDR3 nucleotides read TGTGCCAGCAGCCCTGGACAGGGAGAGGCTCAGCCCCAGCATTTT.

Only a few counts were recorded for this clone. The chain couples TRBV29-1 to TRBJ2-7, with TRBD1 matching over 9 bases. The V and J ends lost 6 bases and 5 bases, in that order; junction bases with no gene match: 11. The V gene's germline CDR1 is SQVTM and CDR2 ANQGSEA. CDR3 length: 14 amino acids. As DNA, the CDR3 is TGCAGCGTCAACCGGGACAGGGATTCCCACGAGCAGTACTTC. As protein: CSVNRDRDSHEQYF.

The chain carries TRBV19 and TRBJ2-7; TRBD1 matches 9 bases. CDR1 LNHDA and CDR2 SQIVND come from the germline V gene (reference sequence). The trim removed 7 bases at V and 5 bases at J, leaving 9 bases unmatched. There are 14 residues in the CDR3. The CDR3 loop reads CASNPGQGRDEQYF. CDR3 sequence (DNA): TGTGCCAGTAACCCGGGACAGGGTAGGGACGAGCAGTACTTC.

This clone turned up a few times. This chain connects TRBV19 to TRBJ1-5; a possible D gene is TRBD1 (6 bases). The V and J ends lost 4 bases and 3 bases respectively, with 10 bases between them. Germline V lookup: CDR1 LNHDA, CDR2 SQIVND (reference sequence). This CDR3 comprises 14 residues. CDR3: CASSTDSYNQPQHF. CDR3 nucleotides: TGTGCCAGTAGTACGGACAGTTACAATCAGCCCCAGCATTTT.